These 15 T cell receptor beta chains were all obtained from the same sample, sequenced in a study of regulatory T cells in long-lasting Graves disease (dated by TCRdb to about 2021). The library came from multiplex PCR. Sequenced using an Illumina HiSeq 4000. TCR beta libraries were built with iRepertoire HTBI primers and Arm-PCR amplification of CDR3 regions. Starting from the raw public reads, TCRdb applied fastp trimming at Q25, assembled clones with MiXCR and retained in-frame beta chains. When rows share a CDR3 protein, they turn into one entry using the most common DNA and genes. Recorded for this sample are roughly 300,000 distinct CDR3 sequences; 15% to 20% of them occurred a single time. The ten largest clones represent roughly 29% of the sample. In the paper's terms, the time point label means: persistent/refractory GD, antithyroid drugs over 5 years with positive TRAb. RNA was extracted from PBMCs in TRIzol for both TCR sequencing and RNA sequencing.

The material was peripheral blood mononuclear cells (PBMCs), obtained when the disease was refractory, from a patient treated with antithyroid drugs. The receptors derive from a female donor with Graves disease.

The chain carries TRBV11-1 and TRBJ2-7, with 10 bases aligning to TRBD2. CDR3 length: 15 residues. V dropped 8 bases and J dropped 2; count of bases not matched to a gene: 9. The germline V gene has CDR1 SGHAT and CDR2 FQDESV (reference sequence). CDR3 nucleotides: TGTGCCAGCGGGAGCTTAGCGGGAGGACCCTACGAGCAGTACTTC. It specifies CASGSLAGGPYEQYF.

This clonotype was counted only a few times. The V call is TRBV19, the J call TRBJ1-5; TRBD1 is a possible D gene (5 bases). Germline loops: CDR1 LNHDA, CDR2 SQIVND (reference sequence). V gave up 3 bases and J gave up 9 bases, with 15 bases separating them. The CDR3 contains 14 residues. The chain's CDR3 is CASSIGSTGGPQHF. The CDR3 DNA follows: TGTGCCAGTAGTATTGGATCTACCGGGGGGCCCCAGCATTTT.

This clonotype came up many times. The chain recombines TRBV7-2 with TRBJ2-5; TRBD1 might be the D (5 bases). The CDR3 contains 16 residues. Trimming removed 5 bases at V and 2 bases at J, with 18 bases between. Germline assignment: CDR1 SGHTA and CDR2 FQGNSA. CDR3 in DNA: TGTGCCAGCAGCCCTTCCAGGGTGAAGGGTCAAGAGACCCAGTACTTC. Amino acid sequence: CASSPSRVKGQETQYF.

The V call is TRBV6-2 or TRBV6-3, the J call TRBJ2-7; 9 bases fit TRBD2. J lost 1 base, V lost 6 bases, and 7 bases had no gene match. The CDR3 runs 15 residues. Germline assignment: CDR1 MNHEY and CDR2 SVGEGT. CDR3 DNA sequence: TGTGCCAGCAGGGCACCGGGACTAGCTTCCTACGAGCAGTACTTC. It is translated as CASRAPGLASYEQYF.

This clonotype was seen at least ten times. The rearrangement links TRBV28 to TRBJ2-1; a weak D match, TRBD1 (5 bases). Germline CDR1 MDHEN, CDR2 SYDVKM. There are 11 residues in the CDR3. With 4 bases removed from V and 13 bases from J, the gap between germline ends came to 11 bases. CDR3 sequence: CASSSLDSQFF. The CDR3 nucleotides read TGTGCCAGCAGTTCCCTAGACAGCCAGTTCTTC.

In its sample, this clonotype was seen many times. The rearrangement uses TRBV11-2 and TRBJ2-5; D ambiguous. Germline CDR1 is SGHAT and CDR2 is FQNNGV. Trimming pared 3 bases from V and 5 bases from J, leaving 10 bases between. The CDR3 extends over 13 amino acids. As DNA, the CDR3 is TGTGCCAGCAGCTTCGTACTGGGGGAGACCCAGTACTTC. Translated: CASSFVLGETQYF.

This clonotype was counted at least ten times. The V and J genes are TRBV6-2 or TRBV6-3 and TRBJ1-1; D is uncertain. There are 13 residues in the CDR3. The V end lost 2 bases, the J end lost 6 bases, and 10 bases lay between the germline ends. Per germline, CDR1 MNHEY and CDR2 SVGEGT. In DNA form, the CDR3 reads TGTGCCAGCAGTTACGATCGGGAGGCTGAAGCTTTCTTT. Protein: CASSYDREAEAFF.

The J gene is TRBJ2-1, the V gene TRBV11-2; D perhaps matches TRBD1 (6 bases). CDR3 length equals 17 residues. The V end was cut by 3 bases, the J end by 0 bases, with 15 bases between. The V gene's germline CDR1 is SGHAT and CDR2 FQNNGV. Written as DNA, the CDR3 is TGTGCCAGCAGCTTCAGCAGGGGAAGGAGCTCCTACAATGAGCAGTTCTTC. It encodes CASSFSRGRSSYNEQFF.

The chain couples TRBV5-4 to TRBJ2-1; D is ambiguous. Germline assignment: CDR1 SGHNT and CDR2 YYREEE (reference sequence). V was pared by 3 bases and J by 3 bases, with 7 bases between. CDR3 length equals 13 residues. Written as DNA, the CDR3 is TGTGCCAGCAGCTCGATCGTCTACAATGAGCAGTTCTTC. Its protein product is CASSSIVYNEQFF.

This chain links TRBV7-8 with TRBJ1-4, with 10 bases aligning to TRBD1. The CDR3 consists of 14 residues. CDR1 is SGHVS and CDR2 is FQNEAQ in the germline V gene. The J segment lost 11 bases and the V segment lost 4 bases, leaving 7 bases of the junction unmatched. The CDR3 reads CASSSRGQGVKLFF. CDR3 sequence (DNA): TGTGCCAGCAGCTCCCGCGGACAGGGGGTGAAACTGTTTTTT.

With regard to this clonotype: Since a much larger clone is just one base distant, this may be a read error. The V and J genes are TRBV6-1 and TRBJ1-5, with unresolved D. The CDR3 is 14 amino acids. From germline, CDR1 is MNHNS and CDR2 SASEGT. CDR3 in amino acids: CAGSIQTTNQPQHF. The CDR3, as DNA: TGTGCCGGCAGTATCCAAACTACCAATCAGCCCCAGCATTTT.

The sample holds many counts of this clonotype. The chain has TRBV24-1 and TRBJ1-5; a possible D gene is TRBD1 (5 bases). The V gene lost 5 bases and the J gene lost 6 bases, with 10 bases spanning the gap. Germline V gives CDR1 KGHDR, CDR2 SFDVKD. This CDR3 has 13 amino acids. CDR3 nucleotides: TGTGCCACCAGTGTTCGGGGGAGTCAGCCCCAGCATTTT. This translates into CATSVRGSQPQHF.

This clonotype was observed many times. This sequence joins TRBV19 and TRBJ1-2; tentative D call: TRBD1 (5 bases). Germline CDR1 LNHDA, CDR2 SQIVND (reference sequence). The CDR3 has 15 amino acids. With 3 bases removed from V and 2 bases from J, the gap between germline ends came to 13 bases. CDR3 loop: CASSMVPGTNYGYTF. The CDR3 nucleotides read TGTGCCAGTAGTATGGTCCCAGGGACCAACTATGGCTACACCTTC.

This clonotype has ten or more counts. J is TRBJ2-5 and V is TRBV2; D is unclear. CDR1 SNHLY and CDR2 FYNNEI come from the germline V gene. CDR3 length: 10 residues. V lost 7 bases and J lost 11, with 11 bases in between. Here the CDR3 DNA reads TGTGCCAGCAAGCGCAGGAAGCAGTACTTC. Translation gives CASKRRKQYF.

Ten or more counts support this clonotype. The chain employs TRBV6-1 and TRBJ1-5; TRBD1 might be the D (5 bases). Germline CDR1 reads MNHNS; CDR2 reads SASEGT. Trimming shortened V by 4 bases and J by 4 bases, and 20 bases separated the two germline ends. CDR3 length: 17 residues. The CDR3: CASSGPDTPGGNQPQHF. CDR3 bases: TGTGCCAGCAGTGGGCCGGACACCCCGGGGGGGAATCAGCCCCAGCATTTT.